Listed below are T cell receptor beta chains from one sample, sequenced in a study of cytotoxic CD8 clonotypes in ibrutinib-treated CLL. Sequencing was performed with immunoSEQ multiplex PCR; in TCRdb, only in-frame clones are kept and a portion is missing. The sample has some 290,000 clones, 80% seen once. Sequencing was performed on PBMCs, taken before ibrutinib treatment. Every receptor here comes from a human donor with chronic lymphocytic leukemia. CDR3s include the opening cysteine and the closing phenylalanine or tryptophan. D genes are given only for firm matches. Rows may omit the clone size; those that give it use once, few, many or a size class.

TRBD2	once	TRBV4-2	TRBJ2-3	TGTGCCAGCAGCCACGCCTCGGGGGGGAGCGGGAGGGCCTTGAATACGCAGTATTTT	CASSHASGGSGRALNTQYF
NA	NA	TRBV6-5	TRBJ2-7	TGTGCCAGCAGTCCAATGGGCCACGAGCAGTACTTC	CASSPMGHEQYF
NA	NA	TRBV18	TRBJ2-1	TGTGCCAGCTCCCTCCCAGGGTCCTGGTACAATGAGCAGTTCTTC	CASSLPGSWYNEQFF
NA	once	TRBV11-3	TRBJ2-3	TGTGCCAGCAGCCCCGGACCTGTTATCACAGATACGCAGTATTTT	CASSPGPVITDTQYF
NA	NA	TRBV6-5	TRBJ2-1	TGTGCCAGCAGTTACGGCTTGGTCGGTGAGCAGTTCTTC	CASSYGLVGEQFF
NA	NA	TRBV6-5	TRBJ2-3	TGTGCCAGCAGTTACTCGAGACTAACTAGCACAGATACGCAGTATTTT	CASSYSRLTSTDTQYF
NA	once	TRBV5-1	TRBJ1-1	TGCGCCAGCAGCCTCGAAAGGGCGAACACTGAAGCTTTCTTT	CASSLERANTEAFF
NA	NA	TRBV9	TRBJ2-5	TGTGCCAGCAGCGTAGAGGGATCCACGGGGACCCAGTACTTC	CASSVEGSTGTQYF
NA	NA	TRBV30	TRBJ1-3	TGTGCCTGGAGTCGTGGGTCTGGAAACACCATATATTTT	CAWSRGSGNTIYF
NA	NA	TRBV18	TRBJ1-4	TGTGCCAGCTCACCGGACTCAGCAACTAATGAAAAACTGTTTTTT	CASSPDSATNEKLFF
NA	NA	TRBV18	TRBJ2-3	TGTGCCAGCTCACCACCCTACAGCACAGATACGCAGTATTTT	CASSPPYSTDTQYF
NA	NA	TRBV7-9	TRBJ2-7	TGTGCCAGCAGCCCACCGTCGCACCGACAGTCCACCTACGAGCAGTACTTC	CASSPPSHRQSTYEQYF
NA	few	TRBV6-1	TRBJ1-2	TGTGCCAGCAGTGAATACGGGGTCAGCTCTAACTATGGCTACACCTTC	CASSEYGVSSNYGYTF
NA	NA	TRBV7-2	TRBJ2-5	TGTGCCAGCAGCCCGGCACGGGTCCAAGAGACCCAGTACTTC	CASSPARVQETQYF
NA	NA	TRBV7-2	TRBJ2-3	TGTGCCAGCAGCTTAGACCACAGGGTATCAGATACGCAGTATTTT	CASSLDHRVSDTQYF
TRBD1	few	TRBV29-1	TRBJ2-7	TGCAGCGTTGGACAGGGGTTATCCTACGAGCAGTACTTC	CSVGQGLSYEQYF
TRBD2	NA	TRBV28	TRBJ2-7	TGTGCCAGCAGCCGCAGAGCGGGATACGACGAGCAGTACTTC	CASSRRAGYDEQYF
NA	NA	TRBV7-2	TRBJ2-3	TGTGCCAGCAGCCCCGGACAGGGAGGGACGGGAGGCACAGATACGCAGTATTTT	CASSPGQGGTGGTDTQYF
TRBD1	NA	TRBV7-6	TRBJ2-1	TGTGCCAGTAAAGACAGGGACTCCTACAATGAGCAGTTCTTC	CASKDRDSYNEQFF
NA	NA	TRBV15	TRBJ2-1	TGTGCCACCACCTGGGAGAGCCGGTACAATGAGCAGTTCTTC	CATTWESRYNEQFF
TRBD2	NA	TRBV13	TRBJ2-1	TGTGCCAGCACCGTCGGACTAGCTTACATCTCCTACAATGAGCAGTTCTTC	CASTVGLAYISYNEQFF
TRBD2	NA	TRBV4-3	TRBJ2-1	TGCGCCAGCAGCCCCGGGACTAGCGGGAGGGACAATGAGCAGTTCTTC	CASSPGTSGRDNEQFF
TRBD1	NA	TRBV2	TRBJ2-7	TGTGCCAGCAGTCCCACGAGGGGACAGGGCTACGAGCAGTACTTC	CASSPTRGQGYEQYF
NA	NA	TRBV9	TRBJ1-1	TGTGCCAGCAGCGTAGTGGAAAAGAACACTGAAGCTTTCTTT	CASSVVEKNTEAFF
NA	NA	TRBV28	TRBJ2-7	TGTGCCAGCAGTTTAAGAGGCCTGGTATCCTACGAGCAGTACTTC	CASSLRGLVSYEQYF
NA	NA	TRBV19	TRBJ2-7	TGTGCCAGTAGTCCTCAGGGGATAGTCTCCTACGAGCAGTACTTC	CASSPQGIVSYEQYF
TRBD2	NA	TRBV7-6	TRBJ2-7	TGTGCCAGCAGCCGACCGTTAGCGGGAGGAACCCCTTGGGAGCAGTACTTC	CASSRPLAGGTPWEQYF
TRBD2	NA	TRBV18	TRBJ2-7	TGTGCCAGCTCACAGAATAGCGGGGCGGGGGAGCAGTACTTC	CASSQNSGAGEQYF
NA	NA	TRBV5-1	TRBJ2-2	TGCGCCAGCAGTCTCAACAGGGTGGCCACCGGGGAGCTGTTTTTT	CASSLNRVATGELFF
NA	NA	TRBV6-1	TRBJ1-1	TGTGCCAGCAGTGGACGGGGGCTGAACACTGAAGCTTTCTTT	CASSGRGLNTEAFF
NA	NA	TRBV4-3	TRBJ2-3	TGCGCCAGCAGCCAAGACACGGGAGAGGGAGATACGCAGTATTTT	CASSQDTGEGDTQYF
NA	NA	TRBV6-5	TRBJ2-3	TGTGCCAGCAGTAACGGACCTTTAGATACGCAGTATTTT	CASSNGPLDTQYF
TRBD1	NA	TRBV9	TRBJ1-2	TGTGCCAGCAGCCCCAGGACAGGAGACTATGGCTACACCTTC	CASSPRTGDYGYTF
NA	NA	TRBV30	TRBJ2-1	TGTGCCTGCGGGACTCCTTACAATGAGCAGTTCTTC	CACGTPYNEQFF